What follows are 24 T cell receptor beta chains derived from one specimen sequenced in a study of blood T cells in healthy people across ages. With a J-beta primer mix and a sample-barcoded 5' primer, a second PCR ran about 7 to 11 cycles. Using its own MiXCR run on the 5' RACE reads, TCRdb lists one record per CDR3 protein. The profile shows some 900,000 distinct CDR3 sequences, around 46% of them singletons. The sample taken for sequencing was blood. Receptor source: a man under 40 in good health.

This clonotype appeared a few times. The chain links TRBV9 to TRBJ2-1; 9 nucleotides match TRBD2. The trim removed 0 bases at V and 8 bases at J, leaving 6 bases unmatched. The CDR3 totals 15 residues. Germline CDR1 SGDLS, CDR2 YYNGEE. The CDR3 reads CASSVASSGAHEQFF. The CDR3, as DNA: TGTGCCAGCAGCGTAGCGTCTAGCGGGGCCCATGAGCAGTTCTTC. Together with reference TRBV9 and TRBJ2-1, the CDR3 gives the full variable domain: DSGVTQTPKHLITATGQRVTLRCSPRSGDLSVYWYQQSLDQGLQFLIQYYNGEERAKGNILERFSAQQFPDLHSELNLSSLELGDSALYFCASSVASSGAHEQFFGPGTRLTVL.

This clonotype was counted only a few times. A read error is possible here, since a much larger clone lies one base away. The rearrangement joins TRBV3-1 to TRBJ2-1, with 7 bases aligning to TRBD2. The CDR3 extends over 16 amino acids. The germline CDR1 and CDR2 sequences are LGHDT and YNNKEL (reference sequence). V shed 1 base, J shed 0 bases, and the junction held 3 bases outside the gene matches. CDR3 bases: TGTGCCAGCAGCCAAGGAGGGACTATCTCCTACAATGAGCAGTTCTTC. This translates into CASSQGGTISYNEQFF.

This clonotype was recorded a few times. The chain employs TRBV29-1 and TRBJ2-2; perhaps TRBD1 as D (6 bases). In germline, CDR1 is SQVTM, CDR2 ANQGSEA. The V end was cut by 4 bases, the J end by 8 bases, with 11 bases between. CDR3 length equals 12 residues. The DNA for the CDR3 is TGCAGCGTTGCCTCCGGGACAGGGGAGCTGTTTTTT. Amino acids: CSVASGTGELFF.

The V gene is TRBV18, the J gene TRBJ1-2, with 9 bases aligning to TRBD1. After removal of 0 bases from V and 11 bases from J, the junction contained 1 base not matched to a gene. CDR3 length equals 12 residues. Germline assignment: CDR1 KGHSH and CDR2 LQKENI. CDR3 in amino acids: CASSPPGQGYTF. In nucleotides, the CDR3 is TGTGCCAGCTCACCACCCGGACAGGGGTACACCTTC.

This clonotype has a handful of counts. Here the CDR3 DNA reads TGTGCCTCAGCCATAGGTCAGAACACTGAAGCTTTCTTT. It is translated as CASAIGQNTEAFF. The chain is built from TRBV2 and TRBJ1-1; D unresolved. This CDR3 is 13 amino acids long. Trimming removed 11 bases from V and 1 base from J, with 14 bases in between. In germline, CDR1 is SNHLY, CDR2 FYNNEI.

The chain carries TRBV10-3 and TRBJ1-6; 7 bases fit TRBD1. Germline V CDR1 and CDR2: ENHRY, SYGVKD. The V segment lost 4 bases and the J segment 7 bases; nucleotides outside the gene matches: 4. This CDR3 is built from 14 residues. The CDR3 coding sequence is TGTGCCATCAGTGTCGGGACAGACAATTCACCCCTCCACTTT. Protein: CAISVGTDNSPLHF.

This sequence joins TRBV3-1 and TRBJ2-2, with 9 bases that match TRBD2. Germline loops: CDR1 LGHDT, CDR2 YNNKEL (reference sequence). Germline trimming cut 2 bases from V and 3 bases from J; bases unmatched to any gene: 4. The CDR3 covers 16 residues. The CDR3 DNA follows: TGTGCCAGCAGCCAATTCCTAGCGGGGTACACCGGGGAGCTGTTTTTT. Protein sequence: CASSQFLAGYTGELFF.

The chain carries TRBV5-1 and TRBJ1-2; no firm D call. Trimming removed 1 base from V and 4 bases from J, with 14 bases in between. Per germline, CDR1 SGHRS and CDR2 YFSETQ. The CDR3 is 15 amino acids. DNA of the CDR3: TGCGCCAGCAGCTTGACGGAAAGTGTATCCTATGGCTACACCTTC. Translating it yields CASSLTESVSYGYTF.

In DNA form, the CDR3 reads TGTGCCAGCAGACGGACCAATCAGCCCCAGCATTTT. Its translation: CASRRTNQPQHF. The chain employs TRBV6-2 or TRBV6-3 and TRBJ1-5, with D unresolved. CDR1 is MNHEY, CDR2 SVGEGT, per germline. The V gene lost 6 bases and the J gene lost 3 bases, with 6 bases spanning the gap. This CDR3 is 12 amino acids long.

The chain joins TRBV29-1 to TRBJ1-2; D is possibly TRBD1 (6 bases). Per germline, CDR1 SQVTM and CDR2 ANQGSEA. The CDR3 totals 11 residues. Deletions cut 4 bases from V and 8 bases from J, with 11 bases between. Here the CDR3 DNA reads TGCAGCGTTGCGGTCAGGGGAGGCTACACCTTC. This sequence encodes CSVAVRGGYTF.

The CDR3 loop reads CASSSPRLRTDTQYF. The CDR3, as DNA: TGTGCCAGCAGTTCCCCCAGGCTCCGCACAGATACGCAGTATTTT. V and J are TRBV12-3 or TRBV12-4 and TRBJ2-3; D is undetermined. This CDR3 contains 15 residues. With 4 bases removed from V and 1 base from J, the gap between germline ends came to 12 bases.

The gene calls are TRBV27 and TRBJ1-1; TRBD1 agrees at 9 bases. Unmatched junction bases numbered 8, after V lost 5 bases and J lost 10 bases. The CDR3 is 13 amino acids. The germline CDR1 and CDR2 sequences are MNHEY and SMNVEV (reference sequence). The CDR3 DNA follows: TGTGCCAGCAGTCCGGGACAGGGTGGTCGAGCTTTCTTT. It specifies CASSPGQGGRAFF.

This chain uses TRBV6-4 with TRBJ2-3, with D possibly TRBD2 on 5 matching bases. This CDR3 spans 14 amino acids. Germline V gene lookup returns CDR1 MRHNA and CDR2 SNTAGT. The V gene lost 6 bases and the J gene lost 2 bases, with 12 bases spanning the gap. The CDR3 loop reads CASRASSPTDTQYF. The CDR3 DNA follows: TGTGCCAGCAGAGCTAGCAGCCCCACAGATACGCAGTATTTT.

This chain connects TRBV27 to TRBJ2-1, with D perhaps being TRBD1 or TRBD2 (5 bases each). Deletions cut 7 bases from V and 13 bases from J, with 23 bases between. Germline values: CDR1 MNHEY, CDR2 SMNVEV (reference sequence). This CDR3 spans 14 amino acids. CDR3 in amino acids: CASKPLGESETQFF. In DNA form, the CDR3 reads TGTGCCAGCAAACCACTGGGGGAGTCGGAGACCCAGTTCTTC.

This sequence joins TRBV20-1 and TRBJ1-4, with D unresolved. The V end was cut by 4 bases, the J end by 3 bases, with 6 bases between. Germline V gene sequence: CDR1 DFQATT, CDR2 SNEGSKA (reference sequence). This CDR3 has 12 residues. Written as DNA, the CDR3 is TGCAGTGCTACTCCAGCTAATGAAAAACTGTTTTTT. Translating it yields CSATPANEKLFF.

The chain uses TRBV30 and TRBJ2-3; D call uncertain. Germline CDR1 GTSNPN, CDR2 SVGIG (reference sequence). This CDR3 spans 14 amino acids. V lost 2 bases, J lost 4 bases, and 13 bases lay in between. CDR3 sequence reads: CAWSSSARSDTQYF. The DNA of the CDR3 is TGTGCCTGGAGTAGCTCGGCGCGGTCAGATACGCAGTATTTT.

This chain connects TRBV20-1 to TRBJ1-1; D not certain. The CDR3 runs 14 residues. The V end lost 1 base, the J end lost 0 bases, and 9 bases lay between the germline ends. Germline V gives CDR1 DFQATT, CDR2 SNEGSKA (reference sequence). Written as DNA, the CDR3 is TGCAGTGCTAGAGTGGGCAGCATGAACACTGAAGCTTTCTTT. Translating gives CSARVGSMNTEAFF.

As for this clonotype: Mismatch with germline at one junction end may stem from a read error. This chain connects TRBV6-2 or TRBV6-3 to TRBJ2-1, with 12 bases identical to TRBD2. This CDR3 has 16 residues. CDR1 is MNHEY and CDR2 is SVGEGT in the germline V gene. In nucleotides, the CDR3 is TGTGTCAGCAGTTCCCTGACTAGCGGGGGTTACAATGAGCAGTTCTTC. Translation gives CVSSSLTSGGYNEQFF.

This rearrangement joins TRBV7-2 to TRBJ2-7, with D unresolved. Germline CDR1 and CDR2: SGHTA and FQGNSA. The CDR3 runs to 12 residues. Trimming took off 2 bases at V and 7 bases at J, with 9 bases between the two ends. DNA of the CDR3: TGTGCCAGCAGCTTATTTGGTTTGGAGCAGTACTTC. Its protein product is CASSLFGLEQYF.

The chain carries TRBV7-2 and TRBJ2-1; the D gene is possibly TRBD2 (6 bases). Germline V gives CDR1 SGHTA, CDR2 FQGNSA. This CDR3 region has 17 residues. The ends were cut back, 3 bases at V and 7 bases at J, with 22 bases in the middle. In DNA, the CDR3 is TGTGCCAGCAGCTTCACCCCGGGGACTTTCGAGATGAATGAGCAGTTCTTC. This sequence encodes CASSFTPGTFEMNEQFF. Looking up the rest from reference TRBV7-2 and TRBJ2-1 gives the full variable domain: GAGVSQSPSNKVTEKGKDVELRCDPISGHTALYWYRQSLGQGLEFLIYFQGNSAPDKSGLPSDRFSAERTGGSVSTLTIQRTQQEDSAVYLCASSFTPGTFEMNEQFFGPGTRLTVL.

The V gene is TRBV3-1, the J gene TRBJ2-7, with TRBD1 matching over 8 bases. The DNA end is a closer match to TRBJ2-5, so the J assignment may be wrong. The CDR3 consists of 14 residues. Looked up from germline, CDR1 is LGHDT and CDR2 is YNNKEL (reference sequence). CDR3 in amino acids: CASSYPGQEETQYF. CDR3 DNA sequence: TGTGCCAGCAGCTATCCGGGACAGGAAGAGACCCAGTACTTC.

The chain uses TRBV6-6 and TRBJ1-2; weak D call: TRBD1 (6 bases). V was trimmed by 5 bases and J by 5 bases, leaving 9 bases between them. The CDR3 length is 12 residues. Germline V gene lookup returns CDR1 MNHNY and CDR2 SVGAGI (reference sequence). The CDR3 here is CASSDTGYGYTF. The DNA for the CDR3 is TGTGCCAGCAGTGACACAGGGTATGGCTACACCTTC.

This clonotype showed up many times. The chain is built from TRBV27 and TRBJ2-7; D is unclear. The CDR3 covers 12 residues. CDR1 is MNHEY and CDR2 is SMNVEV in the germline V gene (reference sequence). V was shortened by 4 bases and J by 7 bases, with 11 bases between the two germline ends. Written as DNA, the CDR3 is TGTGCCAGCAGTTCCCAGCGATCGGAGCAGTACTTC. Encoded protein: CASSSQRSEQYF.

In DNA form, the CDR3 reads TGTGCCAGCAGCTTGGTGGCGGAGTCTAGCACAGATACGCAGTATTTT. Translation gives CASSLVAESSTDTQYF. J is TRBJ2-3 and V is TRBV5-5; no firm D call. Germline assignment: CDR1 SGHKS and CDR2 YYEKEE (reference sequence). Trimming took 0 bases from V and 0 from J, leaving 11 bases between them. CDR3 size: 16 residues.